This T cell receptor (beta chain) originates from a study of HIV-infected patients and healthy controls. This clonotype was seen a handful of times. TCRdb called the 5' RACE reads again in MiXCR, with one record for every CDR3 protein. The sample yields almost 65,000 distinct CDR3 sequences, about a fifth seen once. The ends were cut back, 5 bases at V and 6 bases at J, with 22 bases in the middle. The length of the CDR3 is 17 residues. CDR1 KGHDR and CDR2 SFDVKD come from the germline V gene. This receptor was taken from a human donor in good health. This chain links TRBV24-1 with TRBJ2-1; possibly TRBD2 for D (5 bases). The source material was CD4+ T cells from blood. In nucleotides, the CDR3 is TGTGCCACCAGTGTTAAGATAGGGCTAGAGGGATCCAATGAGCAGTTCTTC. Its protein is CATSVKIGLEGSNEQFF.